This TCR beta chain was captured in a study of shared clonotypes between healthy human individuals. Study-wide findings and caveats: Memory subsets had estimated richness that was generally smaller than that of naive subsets.

Germline assignment: CDR1 KGHSH and CDR2 LQKENI. With 8 bases removed from V and 10 bases from J, the gap between germline ends came to 23 bases. This CDR3 is built from 15 residues. Clones were sequenced by immunoSEQ multiplex PCR, and TCRdb holds only the in-frame ones, with some missing. The sample lists some 2 million clones; 85% to 95% were seen once. On this clone itself: What it binds is not known.

The sample taken for sequencing was naive CD4+ T cells sorted from blood. Subset meaning: CD45RA+ positively selected. This clonotype was sampled from a man younger than 35 in good health. The V and J genes are TRBV18 and TRBJ2-2; D possibly corresponds to TRBD1 (7 bases). The DNA for the CDR3 is TGTGCCAGCACGGGGGACAGCCCGTCTCGGTTGGAGCTGTTTTTT. This encodes CASTGDSPSRLELFF.